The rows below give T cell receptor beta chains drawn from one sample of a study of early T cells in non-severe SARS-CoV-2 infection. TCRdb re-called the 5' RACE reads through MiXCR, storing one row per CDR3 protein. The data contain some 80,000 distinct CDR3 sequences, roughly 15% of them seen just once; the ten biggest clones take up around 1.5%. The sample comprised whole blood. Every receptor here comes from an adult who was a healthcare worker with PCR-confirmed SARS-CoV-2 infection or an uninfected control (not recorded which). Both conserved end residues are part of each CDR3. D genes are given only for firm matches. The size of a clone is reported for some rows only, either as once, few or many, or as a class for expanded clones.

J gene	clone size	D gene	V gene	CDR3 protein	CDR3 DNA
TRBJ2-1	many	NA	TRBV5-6	CASSSPWGYGFMDNEQFF	TGTGCCAGCAGCTCCCCTTGGGGGTACGGGTTTATGGACAATGAGCAGTTCTTC
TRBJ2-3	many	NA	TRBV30	CAWSVRRADTQYF	TGTGCCTGGAGTGTACGCAGGGCAGATACGCAGTATTTT
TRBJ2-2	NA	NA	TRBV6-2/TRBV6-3	CASSYDGTGELFF	TGTGCCAGCAGTTACGACGGAACCGGGGAGCTGTTTTTT
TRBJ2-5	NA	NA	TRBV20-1	CSAIGLKEEETQYF	TGCAGTGCTATTGGCCTAAAAGAGGAAGAGACCCAGTACTTC
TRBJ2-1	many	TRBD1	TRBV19	CASSRGPGQGFGEQFF	TGTGCCAGTAGTCGTGGTCCGGGACAGGGGTTCGGTGAGCAGTTCTTC
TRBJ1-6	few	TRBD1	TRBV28	CASTRDRNSPLHF	TGTGCCAGCACCCGGGACAGAAATTCACCCCTCCACTTT
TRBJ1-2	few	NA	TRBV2	CATNQNGYTF	TGTGCCACTAATCAAAATGGCTACACCTTC
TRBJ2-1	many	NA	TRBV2	CASSGGGEAWQFF	TGTGCCAGCAGTGGGGGCGGCGAGGCGTGGCAGTTCTTC
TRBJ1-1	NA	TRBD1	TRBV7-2	CASTPGQGRTEAFF	TGTGCCAGCACCCCGGGACAGGGGAGGACTGAAGCTTTCTTT
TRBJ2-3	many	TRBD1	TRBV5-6	CASSSPRGRGTDTQYF	TGTGCCAGCAGCTCCCCTAGGGGGCGCGGGACAGATACGCAGTATTTT
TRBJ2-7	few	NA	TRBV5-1	CATTLWRGQPSYEQYF	TGCGCCACCACGCTGTGGCGGGGGCAACCCTCCTACGAGCAGTACTTC
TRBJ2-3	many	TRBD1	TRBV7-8	CASRLDRGGGDTQYF	TGTGCCAGCAGACTGGACAGGGGAGGGGGTGATACGCAGTATTTT
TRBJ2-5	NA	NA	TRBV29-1	CSVRGGETQYF	TGCAGCGTTCGAGGGGGAGAGACCCAGTACTTC
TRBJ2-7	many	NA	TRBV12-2	CASRLFPGQGTYEQYF	TGTGCAAGTCGCTTATTTCCGGGACAGGGGACCTACGAGCAGTACTTC
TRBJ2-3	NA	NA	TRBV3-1	CASSRGSDTQYF	TGTGCCAGCAGCCGTGGGTCAGATACGCAGTATTTT
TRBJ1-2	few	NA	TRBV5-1	CASSLDQNYGYTF	TGCGCCAGCAGCTTGGACCAGAACTATGGCTACACCTTC
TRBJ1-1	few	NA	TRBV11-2	CASSLANTEAFF	TGTGCCAGCAGCTTGGCGAACACTGAAGCTTTCTTT
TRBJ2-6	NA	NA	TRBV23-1	CASSHDGANVLTF	TGCGCCAGCAGTCATGACGGGGCCAACGTCCTGACTTTC
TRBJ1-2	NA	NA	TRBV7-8	CASSLGVARKSFNYGYTF	TGTGCCAGCAGCTTAGGAGTGGCACGAAAGTCGTTTAACTATGGCTACACCTTC
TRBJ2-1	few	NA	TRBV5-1	CASSPRAGTVYNEQFF	TGCGCCAGCAGCCCCAGGGCGGGGACAGTATACAATGAGCAGTTCTTC
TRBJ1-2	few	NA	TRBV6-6	CASSSNSYGYTF	TGTGCCAGCAGTTCGAACAGCTATGGCTACACCTTC
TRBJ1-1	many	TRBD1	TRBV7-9	CASSFRGRAEAFF	TGTGCCAGCAGCTTCAGGGGGCGAGCTGAAGCTTTCTTT
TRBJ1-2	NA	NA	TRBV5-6	CASSLGQASANYGYTF	TGTGCCAGCAGCTTGGGACAGGCGTCGGCTAACTATGGCTACACCTTC
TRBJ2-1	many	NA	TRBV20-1	CSAISGYNEQFF	TGCAGTGCTATCAGCGGTTACAATGAGCAGTTCTTC
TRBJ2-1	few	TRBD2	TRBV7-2	CASSLLSGGAYNEQFF	TGTGCCAGCAGCTTACTAAGCGGGGGGGCCTACAATGAGCAGTTCTTC
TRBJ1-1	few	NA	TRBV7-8	CASSSTASAGGTEAFF	TGTGCCAGCAGCTCTACCGCCAGCGCCGGTGGCACTGAAGCTTTCTTT
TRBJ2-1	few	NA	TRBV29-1	CSGGVSVYNEQFF	TGCAGCGGCGGGGTGAGTGTATACAATGAGCAGTTCTTC
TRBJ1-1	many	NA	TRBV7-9	CASSLGQGSREAFF	TGTGCCAGCAGCTTGGGCCAGGGGAGCAGGGAAGCTTTCTTT
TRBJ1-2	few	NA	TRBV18	CASSPPDSNYGYTF	TGTGCCAGCTCACCACCAGACAGCAACTATGGCTACACCTTC
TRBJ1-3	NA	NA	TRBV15	CATSKDISGNTIYF	TGTGCCACCAGCAAAGACATCTCTGGAAACACCATATATTTT
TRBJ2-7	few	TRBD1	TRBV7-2	CASSHGTGNYEQYF	TGTGCCAGCAGCCACGGGACAGGGAACTACGAGCAGTACTTC
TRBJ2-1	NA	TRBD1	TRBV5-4	CASNPGTGGYNEQFF	TGTGCCAGCAATCCCGGGACAGGGGGCTACAATGAGCAGTTCTTC
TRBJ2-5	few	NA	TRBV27	CASSRVGSIQETQYF	TGTGCCAGCAGCCGTGTCGGAAGCATCCAAGAGACCCAGTACTTC
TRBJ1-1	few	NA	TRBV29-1	CSVKPQGGNTEAFF	TGCAGCGTCAAGCCACAGGGAGGGAACACTGAAGCTTTCTTT
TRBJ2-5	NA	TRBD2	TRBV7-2	CASSPSRGGGVETQYF	TGTGCCAGCAGCCCCTCACGGGGGGGCGGTGTAGAGACCCAGTACTTC
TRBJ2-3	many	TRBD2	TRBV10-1	CASSELAGGPSTDTQYF	TGCGCCAGCAGTGAACTAGCGGGGGGCCCTAGCACAGATACGCAGTATTTT
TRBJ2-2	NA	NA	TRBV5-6	CASTPTGPRLTGELFF	TGTGCCAGCACTCCGACAGGCCCTCGTCTCACCGGGGAGCTGTTTTTT
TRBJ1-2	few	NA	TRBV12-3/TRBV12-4	CASSFTEGGYTF	TGTGCCAGCAGTTTTACGGAGGGAGGCTACACCTTC
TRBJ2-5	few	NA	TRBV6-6	CASTYAGGRETQYF	TGTGCCAGCACGTACGCCGGGGGGCGGGAGACCCAGTACTTC
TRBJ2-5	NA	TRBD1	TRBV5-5	CASSLARSTGIETQYF	TGTGCCAGCAGCTTGGCCCGCTCGACAGGGATAGAGACCCAGTACTTC
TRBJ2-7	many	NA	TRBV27	CASSLEGNYEQYF	TGTGCCAGCAGTTTGGAGGGGAACTACGAGCAGTACTTC
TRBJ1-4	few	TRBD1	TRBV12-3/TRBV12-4	CASRGTGVEKLFF	TGTGCCAGCAGGGGGACAGGGGTCGAAAAACTGTTTTTT
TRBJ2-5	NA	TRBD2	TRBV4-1	CASSQDRTSGQETQYF	TGCGCCAGCAGCCAAGATAGGACTAGCGGCCAAGAGACCCAGTACTTC
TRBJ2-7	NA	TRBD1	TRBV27	CASSSGPPGGQYF	TGTGCCAGCAGTTCTGGACCGCCAGGGGGGCAGTACTTC
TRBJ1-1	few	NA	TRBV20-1	CSATGHRVTEAFF	TGCAGTGCTACGGGCCACAGGGTTACTGAAGCTTTCTTT
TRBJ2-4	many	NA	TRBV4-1	CASSQGGVPGRLAKNIQYF	TGCGCCAGCAGCCAAGGAGGGGTCCCGGGCCGGCTAGCCAAAAACATTCAGTACTTC
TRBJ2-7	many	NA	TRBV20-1	CSARGDRWEYEQYF	TGCAGTGCTAGAGGAGACAGGTGGGAATACGAGCAGTACTTC
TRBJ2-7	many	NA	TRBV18	CASSPPFPTRGGSYEQYF	TGTGCCAGCTCACCACCGTTTCCGACTCGAGGGGGATCCTACGAGCAGTACTTC
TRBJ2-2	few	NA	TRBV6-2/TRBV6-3	CATQNPQGELFF	TGTGCCACCCAAAATCCGCAGGGGGAGCTGTTTTTT
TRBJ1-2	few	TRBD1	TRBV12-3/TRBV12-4	CASREGQGAGYGYTF	TGTGCCAGCAGGGAGGGACAGGGGGCAGGATATGGCTACACCTTC
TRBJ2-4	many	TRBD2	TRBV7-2	CASSRVLAGALGNIQYF	TGTGCCAGCAGCCGCGTACTAGCGGGGGCTTTGGGAAACATTCAGTACTTC